This T cell receptor (beta chain) was profiled in a study of T-cell reconstitution after alpha-beta-depleted transplantation in children. The TCRbeta library incorporated unique molecular identifiers. TCRdb used MiXCR to reprocess the PCR reads, holding one entry per CDR3 protein. The sample has some 550,000 distinct CDR3 sequences, about 17% seen once. The CDR3 consists of 13 residues. From germline, CDR1 is KGHSH and CDR2 LQKENI. Trimming removed 3 bases from V and 5 bases from J, with 7 bases in between. This specimen was PBMCs from the stem cell graft donor, taken from the stem cell graft. This clonotype was sampled from a human donor who donated a stem cell graft to a child with acute lymphoblastic leukemia. This rearrangement joins TRBV18 to TRBJ2-2, with D unresolved. The CDR3 is CASSPTPTGELFF. DNA of the CDR3: TGTGCCAGCTCACCGACCCCAACCGGGGAGCTGTTTTTT.